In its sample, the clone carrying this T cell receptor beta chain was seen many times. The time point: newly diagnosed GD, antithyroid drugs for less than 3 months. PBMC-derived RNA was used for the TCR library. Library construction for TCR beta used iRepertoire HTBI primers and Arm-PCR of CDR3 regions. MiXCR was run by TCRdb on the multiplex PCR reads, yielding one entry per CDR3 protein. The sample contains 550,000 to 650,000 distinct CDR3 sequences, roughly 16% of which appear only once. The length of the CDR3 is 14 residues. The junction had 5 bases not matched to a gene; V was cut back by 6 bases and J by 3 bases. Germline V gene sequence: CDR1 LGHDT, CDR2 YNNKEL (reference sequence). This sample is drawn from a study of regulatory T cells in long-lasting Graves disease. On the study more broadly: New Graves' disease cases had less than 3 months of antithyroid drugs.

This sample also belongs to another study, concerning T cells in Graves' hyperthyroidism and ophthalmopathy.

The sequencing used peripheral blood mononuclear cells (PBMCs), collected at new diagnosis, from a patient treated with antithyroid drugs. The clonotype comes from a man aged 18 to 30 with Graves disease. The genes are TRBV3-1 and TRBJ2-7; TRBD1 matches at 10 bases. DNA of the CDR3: TGTGCCAGCAGTCACGGGACAGGGGACTACGAGCAGTACTTC. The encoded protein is CASSHGTGDYEQYF.